This T cell receptor beta chain is drawn from a study of post-analysis software for immune sequencing data. Notes on the study in general: The study found TRBV5-6, TRBV5-1 and TRBV20-1 among five TRBV segments more frequent in patients than controls.

The CDR3 sequence is 14 residues long. The germline V gene has CDR1 SGHVS and CDR2 FQNEAQ. The V and J ends lost 3 bases and 11 bases, in that order; junction bases with no gene match: 7. This clonotype was picked up a small number of times. Its antigen is still unknown. Unique molecular identifiers had been added to the TCR beta cDNA libraries. TCRdb independently ran MiXCR on the PCR reads; one entry per CDR3 protein. The table has about 560,000 distinct CDR3 sequences, roughly 46% seen once. Sequencing used blood. This TCR was recovered from a girl aged 10-17 years with multiple sclerosis. This sequence joins TRBV7-8 and TRBJ1-2; 12 positions match TRBD1. Here the CDR3 DNA reads TGTGCCAGCAGCTTTGGGACAGGGGGCTTGGTATACACCTTC. Translating it yields CASSFGTGGLVYTF.